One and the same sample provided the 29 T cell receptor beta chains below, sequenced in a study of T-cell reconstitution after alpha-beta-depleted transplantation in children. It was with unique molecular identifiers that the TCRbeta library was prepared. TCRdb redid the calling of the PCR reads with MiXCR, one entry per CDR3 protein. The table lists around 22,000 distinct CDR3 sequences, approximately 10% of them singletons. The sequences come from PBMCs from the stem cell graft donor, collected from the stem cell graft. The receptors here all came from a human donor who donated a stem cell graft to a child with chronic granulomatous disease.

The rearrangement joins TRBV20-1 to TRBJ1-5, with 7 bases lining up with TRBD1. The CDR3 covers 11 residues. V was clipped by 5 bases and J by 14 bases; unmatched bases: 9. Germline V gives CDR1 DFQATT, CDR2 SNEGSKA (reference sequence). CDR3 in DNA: TGCAGTGCTGTAAACAGGGGTACCAAGCATTTT. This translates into CSAVNRGTKHF.

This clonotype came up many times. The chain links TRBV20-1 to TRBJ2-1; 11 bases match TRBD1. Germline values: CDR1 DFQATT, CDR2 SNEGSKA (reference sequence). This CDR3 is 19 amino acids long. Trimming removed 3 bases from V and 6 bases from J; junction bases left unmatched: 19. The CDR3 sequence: CSAREKDRGQSKSGNEQFF. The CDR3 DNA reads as TGCAGTGCTAGGGAGAAGGACAGGGGGCAAAGCAAGTCGGGCAATGAGCAGTTCTTC.

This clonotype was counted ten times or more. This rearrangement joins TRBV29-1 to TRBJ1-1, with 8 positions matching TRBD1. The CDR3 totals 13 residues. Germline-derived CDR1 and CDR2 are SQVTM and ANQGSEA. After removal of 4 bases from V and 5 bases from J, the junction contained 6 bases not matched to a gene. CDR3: CSVGQGALTEAFF. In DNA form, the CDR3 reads TGCAGCGTTGGCCAGGGGGCGCTTACTGAAGCTTTCTTT.

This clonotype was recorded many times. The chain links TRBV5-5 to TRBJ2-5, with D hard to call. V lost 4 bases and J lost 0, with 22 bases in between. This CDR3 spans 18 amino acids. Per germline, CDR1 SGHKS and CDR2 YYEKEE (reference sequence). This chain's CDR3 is CASSPPRAVNLYQETQYF. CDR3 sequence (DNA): TGTGCCAGCAGCCCACCTCGGGCGGTCAACCTTTACCAAGAGACCCAGTACTTC.

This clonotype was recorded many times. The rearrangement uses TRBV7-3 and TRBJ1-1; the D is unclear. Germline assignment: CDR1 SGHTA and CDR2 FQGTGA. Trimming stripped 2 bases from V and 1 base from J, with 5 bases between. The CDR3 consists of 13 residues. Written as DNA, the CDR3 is TGTGCCAGCAGCTTAGGGCAGAACACTGAAGCTTTCTTT. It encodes CASSLGQNTEAFF.

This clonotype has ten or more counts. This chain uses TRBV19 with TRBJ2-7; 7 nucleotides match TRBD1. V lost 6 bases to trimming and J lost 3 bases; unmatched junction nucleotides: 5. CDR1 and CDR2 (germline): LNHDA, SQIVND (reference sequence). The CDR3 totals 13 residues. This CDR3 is CASSDRVHYEQYF. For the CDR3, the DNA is TGTGCCAGTAGCGACAGGGTTCACTACGAGCAGTACTTC.

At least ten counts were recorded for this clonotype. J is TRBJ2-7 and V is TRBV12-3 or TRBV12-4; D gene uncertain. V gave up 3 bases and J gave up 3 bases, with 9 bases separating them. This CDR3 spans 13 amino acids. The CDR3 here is CASSFGRNYEQYF. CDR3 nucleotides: TGTGCCAGCAGTTTTGGCAGAAACTACGAGCAGTACTTC.

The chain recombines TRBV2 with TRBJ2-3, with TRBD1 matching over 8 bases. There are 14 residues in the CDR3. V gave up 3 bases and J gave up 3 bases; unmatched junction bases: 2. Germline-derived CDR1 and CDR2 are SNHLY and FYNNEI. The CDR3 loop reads CASSDRQGTDTQYF. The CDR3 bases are TGTGCCAGCAGTGACCGACAGGGGACAGATACGCAGTATTTT.

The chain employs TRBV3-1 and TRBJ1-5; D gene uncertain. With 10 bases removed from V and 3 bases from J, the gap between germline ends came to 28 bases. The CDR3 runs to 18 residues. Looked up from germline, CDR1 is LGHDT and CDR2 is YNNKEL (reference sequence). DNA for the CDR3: TGTGCCACCTGCCAAGATAGTTCGGCAGGAATAAACAATCAGCCCCAGCATTTT. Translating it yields CATCQDSSAGINNQPQHF.

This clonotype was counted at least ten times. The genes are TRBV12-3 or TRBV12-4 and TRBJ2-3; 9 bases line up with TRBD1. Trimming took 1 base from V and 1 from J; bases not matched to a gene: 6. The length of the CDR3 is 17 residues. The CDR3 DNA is TGTGCCAGCAGTTTAGGGACAGGGGTACAACGCACAGATACGCAGTATTTT. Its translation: CASSLGTGVQRTDTQYF.

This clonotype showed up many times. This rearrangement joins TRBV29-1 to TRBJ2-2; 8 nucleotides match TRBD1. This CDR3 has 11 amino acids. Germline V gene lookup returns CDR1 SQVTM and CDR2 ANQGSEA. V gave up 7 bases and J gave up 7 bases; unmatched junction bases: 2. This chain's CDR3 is CSAGQGGELFF. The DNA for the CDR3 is TGCAGCGCCGGACAGGGCGGGGAGCTGTTTTTT.

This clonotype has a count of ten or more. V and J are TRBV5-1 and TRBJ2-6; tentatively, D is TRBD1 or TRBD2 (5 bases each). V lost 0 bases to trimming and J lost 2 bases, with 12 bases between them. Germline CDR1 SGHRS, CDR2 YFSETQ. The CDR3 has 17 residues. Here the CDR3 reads CASSLVSRDAGANVLTF. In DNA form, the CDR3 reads TGCGCCAGCAGCTTGGTTAGCAGGGACGCTGGGGCCAACGTCCTGACTTTC.

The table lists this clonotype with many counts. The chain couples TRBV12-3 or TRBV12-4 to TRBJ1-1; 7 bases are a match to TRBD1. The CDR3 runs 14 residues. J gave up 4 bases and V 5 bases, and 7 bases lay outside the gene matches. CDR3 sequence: CASSRGRGATEAFF. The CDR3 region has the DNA TGTGCCAGCAGTCGGGGCAGGGGGGCCACTGAAGCTTTCTTT.

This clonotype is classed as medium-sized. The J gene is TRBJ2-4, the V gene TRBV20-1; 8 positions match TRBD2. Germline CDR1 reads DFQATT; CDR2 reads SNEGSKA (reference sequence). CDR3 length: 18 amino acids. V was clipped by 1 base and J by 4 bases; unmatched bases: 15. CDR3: CSARAYGLAGEVKNIQYF. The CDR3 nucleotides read TGCAGTGCTAGAGCATACGGACTAGCTGGGGAGGTTAAAAACATTCAGTACTTC.

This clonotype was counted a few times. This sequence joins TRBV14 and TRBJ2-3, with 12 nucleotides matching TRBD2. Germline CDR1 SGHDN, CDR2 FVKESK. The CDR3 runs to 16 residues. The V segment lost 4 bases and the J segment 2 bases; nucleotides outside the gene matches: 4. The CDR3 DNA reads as TGTGCCAGCAGCCGTACTAGCGGGGGGCCCACAGATACGCAGTATTTT. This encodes CASSRTSGGPTDTQYF.

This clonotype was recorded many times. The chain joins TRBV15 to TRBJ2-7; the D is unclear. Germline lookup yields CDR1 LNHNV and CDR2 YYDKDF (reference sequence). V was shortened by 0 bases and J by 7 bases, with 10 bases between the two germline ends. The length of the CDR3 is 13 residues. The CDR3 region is CATSRDPLWEQYF. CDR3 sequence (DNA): TGTGCCACCAGCAGAGATCCATTGTGGGAGCAGTACTTC.

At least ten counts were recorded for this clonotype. CDR3 in amino acids: CASSLGDWENTEAFF. The CDR3 DNA is TGTGCCAGCAGTTTGGGGGACTGGGAGAACACTGAAGCTTTCTTT. V gene TRBV12-3 or TRBV12-4 combines with J gene TRBJ1-1; weak D call: TRBD1 (5 bases). The CDR3 runs 15 residues. Trimming took off 3 bases at V and 1 base at J, with 12 bases between the two ends.

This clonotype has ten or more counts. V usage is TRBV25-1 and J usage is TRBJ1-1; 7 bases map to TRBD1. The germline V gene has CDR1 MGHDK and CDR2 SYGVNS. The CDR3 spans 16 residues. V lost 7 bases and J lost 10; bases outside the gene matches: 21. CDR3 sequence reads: CASKPGEKGGLDTAFF. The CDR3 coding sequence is TGTGCCAGCAAACCCGGGGAGAAAGGGGGCTTAGACACAGCTTTCTTT.

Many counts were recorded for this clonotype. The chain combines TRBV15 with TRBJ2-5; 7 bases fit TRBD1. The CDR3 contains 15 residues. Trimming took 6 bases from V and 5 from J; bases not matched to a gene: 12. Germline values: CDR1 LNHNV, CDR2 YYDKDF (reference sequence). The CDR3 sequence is CATSNVDRAAETQYF. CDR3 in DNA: TGTGCCACCAGTAATGTCGACAGGGCAGCTGAGACCCAGTACTTC. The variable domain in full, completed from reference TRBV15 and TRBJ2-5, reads DAMVIQNPRYQVTQFGKPVTLSCSQTLNHNVMYWYQQKSSQAPKLLFHYYDKDFNNEADTPDNFQSRRPNTSFCFLDIRSPGLGDTAMYLCATSNVDRAAETQYFGPGTRLLVL.

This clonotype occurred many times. The CDR3 DNA sequence: TGTGCCAGCAGTCGATGGGGGAACACTGAAGCTTTCTTT. Protein: CASSRWGNTEAFF. The rearrangement links TRBV28 to TRBJ1-1, with D unresolved. This CDR3 is built from 13 residues. The germline V gene encodes CDR1 MDHEN and CDR2 SYDVKM. Trimming removed 5 bases from V and 1 base from J, with 8 bases in between.

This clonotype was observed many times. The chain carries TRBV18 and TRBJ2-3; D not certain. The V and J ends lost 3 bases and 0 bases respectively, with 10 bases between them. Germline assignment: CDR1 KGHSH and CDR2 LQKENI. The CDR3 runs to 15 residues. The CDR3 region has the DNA TGTGCCAGCTCACCCCGGACGCAAAGCACAGATACGCAGTATTTT. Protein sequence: CASSPRTQSTDTQYF.

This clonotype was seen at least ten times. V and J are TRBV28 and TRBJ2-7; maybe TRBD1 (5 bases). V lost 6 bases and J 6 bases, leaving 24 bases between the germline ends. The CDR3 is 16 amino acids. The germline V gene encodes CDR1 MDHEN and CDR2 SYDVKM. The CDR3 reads CASSVMLGFRVFEQYF. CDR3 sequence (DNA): TGTGCCAGCAGCGTAATGCTCGGTTTCAGGGTTTTCGAGCAGTACTTC. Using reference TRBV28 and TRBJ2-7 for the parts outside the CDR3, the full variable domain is DVKVTQSSRYLVKRTGEKVFLECVQDMDHENMFWYRQDPGLGLRLIYFSYDVKMKEKGDIPEGYSVSREKKERFSLILESASTNQTSMYLCASSVMLGFRVFEQYFGPGTRLTVT.

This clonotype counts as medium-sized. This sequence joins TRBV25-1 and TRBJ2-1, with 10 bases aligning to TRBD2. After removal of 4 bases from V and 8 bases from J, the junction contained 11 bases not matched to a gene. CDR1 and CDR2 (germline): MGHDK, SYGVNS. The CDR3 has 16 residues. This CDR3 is CASSGGRVAGGYEQFF. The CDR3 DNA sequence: TGTGCCAGCAGTGGAGGACGGGTAGCGGGGGGCTATGAGCAGTTCTTC. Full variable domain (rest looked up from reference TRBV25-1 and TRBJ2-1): EADIYQTPRYLVIGTGKKITLECSQTMGHDKMYWYQQDPGMELHLIHYSYGVNSTEKGDLSSESTVSRIRTEHFPLTLESARPSHTSQYLCASSGGRVAGGYEQFFGPGTRLTVL.

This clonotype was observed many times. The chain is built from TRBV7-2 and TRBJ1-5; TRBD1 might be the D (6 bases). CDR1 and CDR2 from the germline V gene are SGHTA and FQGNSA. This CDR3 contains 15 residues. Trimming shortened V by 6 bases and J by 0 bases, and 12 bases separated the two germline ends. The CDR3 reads CASSRDTASNQPQHF. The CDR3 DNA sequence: TGTGCCAGCAGTCGGGACACGGCTAGCAATCAGCCCCAGCATTTT.

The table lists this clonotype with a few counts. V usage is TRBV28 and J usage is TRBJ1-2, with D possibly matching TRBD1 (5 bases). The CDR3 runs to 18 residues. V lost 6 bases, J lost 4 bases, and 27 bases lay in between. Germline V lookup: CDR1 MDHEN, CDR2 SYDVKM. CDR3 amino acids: CASSTSFRLGAAGYGYTF. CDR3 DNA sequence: TGTGCCAGCAGCACCTCTTTCCGACTCGGGGCAGCGGGCTATGGCTACACCTTC.

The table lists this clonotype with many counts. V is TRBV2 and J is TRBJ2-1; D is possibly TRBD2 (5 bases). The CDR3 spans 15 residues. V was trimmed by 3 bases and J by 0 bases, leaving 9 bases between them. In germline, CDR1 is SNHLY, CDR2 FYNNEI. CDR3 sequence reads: CASSDSGSSYNEQFF. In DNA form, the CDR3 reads TGTGCCAGCAGTGACTCGGGGAGCTCCTACAATGAGCAGTTCTTC.

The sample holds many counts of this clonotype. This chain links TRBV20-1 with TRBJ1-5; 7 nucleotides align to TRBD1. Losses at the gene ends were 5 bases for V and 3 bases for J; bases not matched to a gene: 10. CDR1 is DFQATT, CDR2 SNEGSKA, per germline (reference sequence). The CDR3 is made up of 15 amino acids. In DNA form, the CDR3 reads TGCAGTGCTGGCCGGGACAGAAAAATCAATCAGCCCCAGCATTTT. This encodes CSAGRDRKINQPQHF.

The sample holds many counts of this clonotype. The CDR3: CSVARLAGASNTGELFF. The CDR3 DNA reads TGCAGCGTTGCAAGACTAGCGGGAGCCTCGAACACCGGGGAGCTGTTTTTT. J is TRBJ2-2 and V is TRBV29-1; 12 nucleotides line up with TRBD2. With 4 bases clipped from V and 0 bases from J, the junction kept 6 bases outside the gene matches. The CDR3 contains 17 residues. Germline assignment: CDR1 SQVTM and CDR2 ANQGSEA.

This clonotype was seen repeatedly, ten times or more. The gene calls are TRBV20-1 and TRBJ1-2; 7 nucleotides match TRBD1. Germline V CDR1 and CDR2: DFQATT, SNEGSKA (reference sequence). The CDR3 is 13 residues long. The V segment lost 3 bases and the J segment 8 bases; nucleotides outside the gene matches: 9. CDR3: CSASTDRERGYTF. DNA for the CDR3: TGCAGTGCTAGCACAGACAGGGAACGGGGCTACACCTTC.